This T cell receptor (beta chain) was retrieved from a study of cytomegalovirus exposure and HLA in healthy donors. Study summary: The same platform used for the roughly 650 first-cohort repertoires was also used for the 120 validation repertoires, as a later analysis reported.

Findings and caveats of the study: In a later analysis, first-cohort TCR clusters were found to tend to co-occur in the roughly 120 validation repertoires. Reportedly, cytomegalovirus status was diagnosed with high sensitivity and specificity. Associated with cytomegalovirus, according to the listing, were 170 or so TCR beta chains.

The method was immunoSEQ multiplex PCR; TCRdb's version includes in-frame clones alone and lacks a portion of them. The repertoire holds about 350,000 clones, with about 90% as singletons. Points on this clone: The antigen remains unidentified.

The V segment lost 3 bases and the J segment 6 bases; nucleotides outside the gene matches: 4. This CDR3 region has 14 residues. The germline CDR1 and CDR2 sequences are LNHNV and YYDKDF (reference sequence). This chain joins TRBV15 and TRBJ2-1; 8 bases line up with TRBD2. This TCR was sampled from a woman aged 25 to 45 in good health and CMV-seropositive. The sample was PBMCs. The DNA of the CDR3 is TGTGCCACCAGCAGGCAGCGGGAGTTCAATGAGCAGTTCTTC. It codes for CATSRQREFNEQFF.